This T cell receptor (beta chain) came from a study of beta chain features in type 1 diabetes. The study's findings and limits: For patients, the naive, central memory and Treg TCRB repertoires appeared more alike than for healthy donors. The study found fewer insertions and more deletions at VDJ junctions in type 1 diabetes patients. All four CD4+ subsets of Type 1 diabetes patients contained TCRB CDR3s that were moderately but significantly shorter.

CDR1 LNHDA and CDR2 SQIVND come from the germline V gene (reference sequence). V gave up 7 bases and J gave up 4 bases; unmatched junction bases: 4. The CDR3 is 13 residues long. The entirety of the isolated RNA underwent reverse transcription, so expressed TCRB transcripts were sequenced. Clones were sequenced by immunoSEQ multiplex PCR, and TCRdb holds only the in-frame ones, with some missing. In the table there are fewer than 350,000 clones, 20% of which are singletons. With regard to this clone: Its specificity is unknown.

Via CD45RO/CCR7/CD25/CD127/CD95/CD27, cells of the CD4+ naive, central memory, regulatory and stem cell-like memory subsets were sorted. The source of this sequence is a woman younger than 35 in good health. The chain employs TRBV19 and TRBJ2-3; 8 positions agree with TRBD2. The sequenced sample consisted of naive CD4+ T cells from blood. The CDR3 here is CASNSGEPDTQYF. The CDR3 DNA is TGTGCCAGTAATAGCGGGGAGCCAGATACGCAGTATTTT.